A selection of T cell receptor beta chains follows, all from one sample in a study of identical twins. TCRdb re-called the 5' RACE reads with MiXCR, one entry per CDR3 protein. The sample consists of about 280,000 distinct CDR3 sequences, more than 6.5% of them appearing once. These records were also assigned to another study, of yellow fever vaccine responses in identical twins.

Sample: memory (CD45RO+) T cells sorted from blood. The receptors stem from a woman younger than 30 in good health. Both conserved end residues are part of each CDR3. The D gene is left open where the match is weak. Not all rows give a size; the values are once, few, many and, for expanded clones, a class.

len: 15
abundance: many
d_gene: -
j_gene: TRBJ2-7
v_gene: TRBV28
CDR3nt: TGTGCCAGCAGTTCTACCGCCCTAGCGTCCTACGAGCAGTACTTC
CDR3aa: CASSSTALASYEQYF

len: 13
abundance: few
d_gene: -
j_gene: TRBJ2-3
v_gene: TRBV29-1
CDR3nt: TGCAGCGCCCCCAGAGCCAGCACAGATACGCAGTATTTT
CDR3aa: CSAPRASTDTQYF

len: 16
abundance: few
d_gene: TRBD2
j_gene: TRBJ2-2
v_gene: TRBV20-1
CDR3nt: TGCAGTGCTAGTCAGGCGGGAGGGCCGGTGACCGGGGAGCTGTTTTTT
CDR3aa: CSASQAGGPVTGELFF

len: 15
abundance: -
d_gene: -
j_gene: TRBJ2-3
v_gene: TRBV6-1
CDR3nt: TGTGCCAGCATCCATCGGGGTGGGGCGGCAGATACGCAGTATTTT
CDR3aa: CASIHRGGAADTQYF

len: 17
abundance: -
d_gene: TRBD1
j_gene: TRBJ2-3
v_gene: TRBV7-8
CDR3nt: TGTGCCAGCAGCTTCCTGGCAGGGACAGGCAGCACAGATACGCAGTATTTT
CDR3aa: CASSFLAGTGSTDTQYF

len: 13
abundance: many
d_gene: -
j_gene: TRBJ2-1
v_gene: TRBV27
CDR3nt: TGTGCCAGCAGGGCCGTCTCCTACAATGAGCAGTTCTTC
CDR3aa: CASRAVSYNEQFF

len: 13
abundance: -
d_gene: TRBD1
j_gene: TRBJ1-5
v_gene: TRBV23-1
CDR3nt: TGCGCCAGGGGACAGAAAGACAATCAGCCCCAGCATTTT
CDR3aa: CARGQKDNQPQHF

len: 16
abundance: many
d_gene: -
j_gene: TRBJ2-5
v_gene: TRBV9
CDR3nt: TGTGCCAGCAGCCCTCGGGGTGAGGCCCACCAAGAGACCCAGTACTTC
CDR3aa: CASSPRGEAHQETQYF

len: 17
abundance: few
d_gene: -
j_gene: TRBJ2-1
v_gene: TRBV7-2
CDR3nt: TGTGCCAGCAGCTCCCCATCTTTGGCGGGTGCGATCAATGAGCAGTTCTTC
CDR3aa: CASSSPSLAGAINEQFF

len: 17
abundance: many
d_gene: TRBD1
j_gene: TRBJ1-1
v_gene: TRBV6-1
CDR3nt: TGTGCCAGCAGTCCAAGGACAGGGGCCGCGATTTTGACTGAAGCTTTCTTT
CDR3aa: CASSPRTGAAILTEAFF

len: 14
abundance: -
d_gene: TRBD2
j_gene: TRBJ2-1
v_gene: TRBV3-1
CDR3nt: TGTGCCAGCACCTCCGCGGGGGGGGCCGGTGAGCAGTTCTTC
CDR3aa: CASTSAGGAGEQFF

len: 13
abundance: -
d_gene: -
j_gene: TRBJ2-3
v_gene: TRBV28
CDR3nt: TGTGCCAGCAGTCTCGACTCCCCAGATACGCAGTATTTT
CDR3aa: CASSLDSPDTQYF

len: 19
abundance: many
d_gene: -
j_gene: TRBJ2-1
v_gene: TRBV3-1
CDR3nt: TGTGCCAGCAGCCAAGATCTTGCCCTAGCGCCCGCCTCCTACAATGAGCAGTTCTTC
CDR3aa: CASSQDLALAPASYNEQFF

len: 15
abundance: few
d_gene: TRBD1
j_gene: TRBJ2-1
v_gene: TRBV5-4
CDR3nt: TGTGCCAGCAGCTTGGAGCCAGGGGGCGGGCATGAGCAGTTCTTC
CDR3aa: CASSLEPGGGHEQFF

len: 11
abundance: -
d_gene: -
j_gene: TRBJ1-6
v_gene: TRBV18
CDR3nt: TGTGCCCGGACGGGGGGTCCACCCCTCCACTTT
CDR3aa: CARTGGPPLHF

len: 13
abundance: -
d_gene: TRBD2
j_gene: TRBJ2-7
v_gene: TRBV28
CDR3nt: TGTGCCAGCAGCTGGGAGGGTCCCTACGAGCAGTACTTC
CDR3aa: CASSWEGPYEQYF

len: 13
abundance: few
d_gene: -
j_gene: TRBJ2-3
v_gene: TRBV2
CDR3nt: TGTGCCAGCAGTGTCGAACAGAAGGATACGCAGTATTTT
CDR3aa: CASSVEQKDTQYF

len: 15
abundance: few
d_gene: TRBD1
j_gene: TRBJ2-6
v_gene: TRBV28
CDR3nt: TGTGCCAGCACAGGGGGCGCAGATGGGGCCAACGTCCTGACTTTC
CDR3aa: CASTGGADGANVLTF

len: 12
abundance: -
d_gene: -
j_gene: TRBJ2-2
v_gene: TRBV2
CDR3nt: TGTGCCAGCAGTGATAGGGCCGGGGAGCTGTTTTTT
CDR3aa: CASSDRAGELFF

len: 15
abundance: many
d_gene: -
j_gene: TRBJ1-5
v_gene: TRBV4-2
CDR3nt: TGTGCCAGCAGCCAGACCGACTCCGGCAGTCAGCCCCAGCATTTT
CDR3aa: CASSQTDSGSQPQHF

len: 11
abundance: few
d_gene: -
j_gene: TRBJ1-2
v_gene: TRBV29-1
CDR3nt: TGCAGCCCCTCGACTCTGGATGGCTACACCTTC
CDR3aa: CSPSTLDGYTF

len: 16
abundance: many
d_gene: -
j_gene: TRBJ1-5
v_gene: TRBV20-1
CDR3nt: TGCAGTGCTAGACCCCCGCCAGGGTACGGCAATCAGCCCCAGCATTTT
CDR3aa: CSARPPPGYGNQPQHF

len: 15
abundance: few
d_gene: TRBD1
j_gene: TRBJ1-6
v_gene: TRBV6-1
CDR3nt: TGTGCCAGCAAGGGACAGGGGACCTATAATTCACCCCTCCACTTT
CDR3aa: CASKGQGTYNSPLHF

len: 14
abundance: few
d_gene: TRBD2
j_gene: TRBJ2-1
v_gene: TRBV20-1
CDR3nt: TGCAGTGCTAGTGGTGCGGGGGGCTACAATGAGCAGTTCTTC
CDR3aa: CSASGAGGYNEQFF

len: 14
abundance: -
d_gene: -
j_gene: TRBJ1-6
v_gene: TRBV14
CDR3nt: TGTGCCAGCAGCCAAGGGAACTATAATTCACCCCTCCACTTT
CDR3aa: CASSQGNYNSPLHF

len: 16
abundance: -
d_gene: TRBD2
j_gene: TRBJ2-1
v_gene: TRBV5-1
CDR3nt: TGCGCCAGCAGCGTTCGGACTAGCGGGGGAGGGAGTGAGCAGTTCTTC
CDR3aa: CASSVRTSGGGSEQFF

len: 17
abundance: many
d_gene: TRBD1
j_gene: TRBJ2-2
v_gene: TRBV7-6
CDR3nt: TGTGCCAGCAGCTTCCAACCCTGGACAGGGCTCACCGGGGAGCTGTTTTTT
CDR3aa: CASSFQPWTGLTGELFF

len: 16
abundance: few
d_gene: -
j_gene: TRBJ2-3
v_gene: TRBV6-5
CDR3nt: TGTGCCAGCAGTTTAAACGGGGGCCTGAGCACAGATACGCAGTATTTT
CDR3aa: CASSLNGGLSTDTQYF

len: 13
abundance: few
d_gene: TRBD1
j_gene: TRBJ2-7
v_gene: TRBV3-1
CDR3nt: TGTGCCAGCAGGCGACAGGGGACCTACGAGCAGTACTTC
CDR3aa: CASRRQGTYEQYF

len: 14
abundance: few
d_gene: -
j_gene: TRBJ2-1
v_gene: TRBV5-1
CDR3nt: TGCGCCAGCAGCCTCGGGGAGCCCAACAATGAGCAGTTCTTC
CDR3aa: CASSLGEPNNEQFF

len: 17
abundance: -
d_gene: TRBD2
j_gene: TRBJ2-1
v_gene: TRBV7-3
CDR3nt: TGTGCCAGCAGCCCGATGACTAGCGGGACAACCTACAATGAGCAGTTCTTC
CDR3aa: CASSPMTSGTTYNEQFF

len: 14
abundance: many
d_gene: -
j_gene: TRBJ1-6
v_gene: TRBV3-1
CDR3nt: TGTGCCAGCAGCCAAGGCGGGGAAAATTCACCCCTCCACTTT
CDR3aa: CASSQGGENSPLHF

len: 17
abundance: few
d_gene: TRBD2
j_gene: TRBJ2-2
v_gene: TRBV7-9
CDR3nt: TGTGCCAGCAGCCGGTTACTAGCGGGAGGGATCACCGGGGAGCTGTTTTTT
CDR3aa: CASSRLLAGGITGELFF

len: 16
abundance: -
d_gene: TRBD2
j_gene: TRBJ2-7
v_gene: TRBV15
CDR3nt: TGTGCCACCAGCAGGGAAGCGGGAGGGCCTCCCTACGAGCAGTACTTC
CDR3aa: CATSREAGGPPYEQYF

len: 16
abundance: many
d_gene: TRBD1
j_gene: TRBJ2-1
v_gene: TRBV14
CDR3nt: TGTGCCAGCAGCCAGCGTCCGGGACAGTATTACAATGAGCAGTTCTTC
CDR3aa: CASSQRPGQYYNEQFF

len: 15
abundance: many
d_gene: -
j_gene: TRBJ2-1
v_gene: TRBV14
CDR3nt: TGTGCCAGCAGCCAAGGGGGTCGACAGAACAATGAGCAGTTCTTC
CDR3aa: CASSQGGRQNNEQFF

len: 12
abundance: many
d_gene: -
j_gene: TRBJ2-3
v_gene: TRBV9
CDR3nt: TGTGCCAGCAGCCCCCAGACAGATACGCAGTATTTT
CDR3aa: CASSPQTDTQYF

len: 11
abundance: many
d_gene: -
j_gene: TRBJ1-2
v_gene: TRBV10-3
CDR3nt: TGTGCCATCAATCAGGGGAATACCTACACCTTC
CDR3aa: CAINQGNTYTF

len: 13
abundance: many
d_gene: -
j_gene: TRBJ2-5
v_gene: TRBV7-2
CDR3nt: TGTGCCAGCAGCTTAAATTGGAAAGAGACCCAGTACTTC
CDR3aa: CASSLNWKETQYF

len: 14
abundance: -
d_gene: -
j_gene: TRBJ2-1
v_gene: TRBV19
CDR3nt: TGTGCCAAAAGAGCGGCAAGCTCCTACAATGAGCAGTTCTTC
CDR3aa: CAKRAASSYNEQFF

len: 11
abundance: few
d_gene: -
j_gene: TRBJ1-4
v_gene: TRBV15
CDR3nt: TGTGCCACCAGCAGAGATGCGGCCCTGTTTTTT
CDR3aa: CATSRDAALFF

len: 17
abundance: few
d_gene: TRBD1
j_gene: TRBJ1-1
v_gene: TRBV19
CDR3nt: TGTGCCAGTAGTATGGTTTTTAGGGGGCGCGGGAACACTGAAGCTTTCTTT
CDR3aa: CASSMVFRGRGNTEAFF

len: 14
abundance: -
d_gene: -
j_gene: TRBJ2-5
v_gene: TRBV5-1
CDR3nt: TGCGCCAGCAGCTTTACTAGCTCCGAAGAGACCCAGTACTTC
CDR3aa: CASSFTSSEETQYF

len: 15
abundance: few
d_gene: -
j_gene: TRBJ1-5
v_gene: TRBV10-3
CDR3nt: TGTGCCATCAAAGGGGCAGGGGAGAGCAATCAGCCCCAGCATTTT
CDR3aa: CAIKGAGESNQPQHF

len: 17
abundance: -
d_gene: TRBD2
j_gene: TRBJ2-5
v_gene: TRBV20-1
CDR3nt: TGCAGTGCTAAGGTTTTAGCGGGGGGCCGTCGGGGTGAGACCCAGTACTTC
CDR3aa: CSAKVLAGGRRGETQYF

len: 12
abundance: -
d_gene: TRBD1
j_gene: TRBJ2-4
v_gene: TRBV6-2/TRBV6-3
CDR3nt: TGTGCCAGCAGTTCCGACAGGGGCGGGTCCGACTTC
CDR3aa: CASSSDRGGSDF

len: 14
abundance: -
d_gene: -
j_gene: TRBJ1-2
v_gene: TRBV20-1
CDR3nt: TGCAGTGCTAGAGTGCCGGGGAGAACTGGTGGCTACACCTTC
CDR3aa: CSARVPGRTGGYTF

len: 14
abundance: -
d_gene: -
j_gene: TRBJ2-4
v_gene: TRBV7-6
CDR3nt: TGTGCCAGCAGCCCGGGGACTTCCAAAAACATTCAGTACTTC
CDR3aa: CASSPGTSKNIQYF

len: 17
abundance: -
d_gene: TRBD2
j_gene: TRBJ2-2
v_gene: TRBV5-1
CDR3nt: TGCGCCAGCAGCACGGGACTAGCGGGGGGGAACACCTGGGAGCTGTTTTTT
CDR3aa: CASSTGLAGGNTWELFF

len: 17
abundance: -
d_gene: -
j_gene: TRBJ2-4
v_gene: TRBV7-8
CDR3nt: TGTGCCAGCAGCTCGGGGACCGTCGGTCTAGCCAAAAACATTCAGTACTTC
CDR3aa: CASSSGTVGLAKNIQYF

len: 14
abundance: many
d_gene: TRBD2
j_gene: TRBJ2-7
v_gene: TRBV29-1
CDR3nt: TGCAGCGTTGGAAGGGCTAGCGGGCTCTACGAGCAGTACTTC
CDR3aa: CSVGRASGLYEQYF